This is a list of T cell receptor beta chains from one sample in a study of blood T cell repertoires in COVID-19. Produced via immunoSEQ multiplex PCR; TCRdb's table is partial and in-frame only. The sample lists over 100,000 clones; about four fifths were seen once. The sequencing input was peripheral blood. The receptors stem from a human donor in a cohort sampled during active COVID-19. Both conserved end residues are part of each CDR3. D genes are given only for firm matches. Only some rows state a clone size, as once, few, many or a class for expanded clones.

d_call	j_call	v_call	clone_size	cdr3_aa	cdr3_nt
TRBD2	TRBJ2-2	TRBV2	once	CASRKGLAGADTGELFF	TGTGCCAGCAGGAAGGGACTAGCGGGAGCGGACACCGGGGAGCTGTTTTTT
NA	TRBJ2-7	TRBV5-1	NA	CASRSGQGISYEQYF	TGCGCCAGCAGATCAGGGCAGGGGATCTCCTACGAGCAGTACTTC
NA	TRBJ1-1	TRBV24-1	once	CATSDAPGVLNTEAFF	TGTGCCACCAGTGACGCCCCAGGGGTTTTGAACACTGAAGCTTTCTTT
TRBD1	TRBJ2-7	TRBV5-1	NA	CASSLEGQAGEQYF	TGCGCCAGCAGCTTGGAGGGACAGGCTGGCGAGCAGTACTTC
NA	TRBJ1-1	TRBV7-2	NA	CASSPHERGNQFF	TGTGCCAGCAGCCCTCACGAGCGTGGTAATCAATTCTTT
TRBD2	TRBJ2-2	TRBV24-1	NA	CATSDLAGGYTGELFF	TGTGCCACCAGTGACTTAGCGGGAGGCTACACCGGGGAGCTGTTTTTT
NA	TRBJ2-5	TRBV5-4	NA	CASSLSSYVLGGETQYF	TGTGCCAGCAGCTTGAGTAGTTACGTCCTGGGAGGAGAGACCCAGTACTTC
TRBD1	TRBJ1-1	TRBV5-1	NA	CASSLTTGRLSGGNTEAFF	TGCGCCAGCAGCTTGACGACAGGGCGCCTCTCGGGGGGGAATACTGAAGCTTTCTTT
TRBD1	TRBJ1-5	TRBV28	NA	CASSLGRGGNQPQHF	TGTGCCAGCAGTTTAGGCAGGGGGGGCAATCAGCCCCAGCATTTT
NA	TRBJ2-5	TRBV5-1	NA	CASSAGGQSQETQYF	TGCGCCAGCAGCGCGGGGGGACAGAGCCAAGAGACCCAGTACTTC
NA	TRBJ1-6	TRBV19	NA	CASTSGKNSPLHF	TGTGCCAGTACTAGCGGGAAAAATTCACCCCTCCACTTT
TRBD1	TRBJ1-4	TRBV4-1	few	CASSRTTGFGEKLFF	TGCGCCAGCAGCCGGACGACAGGGTTCGGGGAAAAACTGTTTTTT